This is a list of T cell receptor beta chains from one sample in a study of shared clonotypes between healthy human individuals. Repertoires were generated with immunoSEQ multiplex PCR, while TCRdb's copy carries only in-frame clones and drops some. The sample consists of more than 2,000,000 clones, more than 80% of them appearing once. Sequenced input: naive CD4+ T cells sorted from blood. The receptors shown here come from a man aged 18 to 35 in good health. CDR3s include the opening cysteine and the closing phenylalanine or tryptophan. A D gene is named only where the DNA matches it firmly.

>NA|TRBV6-5|TRBJ2-3
CASSSSGPGTDTQYF
>TRBD2|TRBV19|TRBJ2-1
CASSTPGTSGSNEQFF
>NA|TRBV7-2|TRBJ2-4
CASTLEGAKNIQYF
>NA|TRBV2|TRBJ2-1
CASTLGESSYNEQFF
>NA|TRBV5-4|TRBJ2-7
CASSLDWTTYEQYF
>NA|TRBV5-1|TRBJ1-5
CASSLDMSGGRPQHF
>NA|TRBV7-8|TRBJ2-2
CASSLDRVGLGSGELFF
>TRBD1|TRBV18|TRBJ1-2
CASSRTGVGYGYTF
>NA|TRBV19|TRBJ2-1
CASSIVGSEQFF
>NA|TRBV6-1|TRBJ2-7
CASSEGGTVRSYEQYF
>NA|TRBV10-3|TRBJ2-2
CASRQPTGELFF
>TRBD1|TRBV5-6|TRBJ2-7
CASSLEGTGDNEQYF
>NA|TRBV5-8|TRBJ1-5
CASSYGGMAGQPQHF
>TRBD2|TRBV5-6|TRBJ2-2
CASSIWRGGPNTGELFF
>NA|TRBV5-6|TRBJ1-2
CASSQGANYGYTF
>TRBD1|TRBV5-1|TRBJ2-7
CASSVTGAEQYF
>TRBD2|TRBV10-1|TRBJ2-1
CASSGLAGGEQFF
>TRBD2|TRBV6-4|TRBJ2-7
CASSDWTSASYEQYF
>TRBD2|TRBV2|TRBJ2-1
CASSPTSAGNEQFF
>TRBD2|TRBV5-1|TRBJ2-7
CASSPPAGGDYEQYF
>NA|TRBV4-1|TRBJ1-2
CASSRTGIGYGYTF
>NA|TRBV19|TRBJ1-1
CASRDGEGTEAFF
>NA|TRBV2|TRBJ2-3
CASSPEAAGTDTQYF
>NA|TRBV1|TRBJ2-1
CTSSQDRLAGWSSYNEQFF
>NA|TRBV5-4|TRBJ1-3
CASSLTALRIGNTIYF
>NA|TRBV9|TRBJ1-6
CASKGPSYNSPLHF
>NA|TRBV18|TRBJ1-5
CASSHDDSAGVYSNQPQHF
>NA|TRBV5-1|TRBJ2-3
CASSLEPGFSTDTQYF
>TRBD1|TRBV6-5|TRBJ2-4
CASRLTGGVKNIQYF
>NA|TRBV27|TRBJ2-7
CASSRGGPSYEQYF
>TRBD1|TRBV19|TRBJ1-1
CASRVDRAPNTEAFF
>NA|TRBV6-1|TRBJ2-2
CAILSAVNTGELFF
>NA|TRBV6-1|TRBJ1-2
CASIPSGNYGYTF
>NA|TRBV7-2|TRBJ1-6
CASSLGGSSYNSPLHF
>NA|TRBV4-2|TRBJ2-7
CASSQGGYEQYF
>TRBD1|TRBV19|TRBJ1-5
CASSVPGQPLTPQHF